This T cell receptor beta chain was sequenced for a study of cytomegalovirus exposure and HLA in healthy donors. Study results and limitations: Later, an analysis showed that TCR beta chains associated with HLA were more clonally expanded than others that were equally common. Later analysis identified about 17,000 TCR beta sequences associated with HLA alleles, using a false discovery rate threshold of 0.05.

This clone has just a few counts. Its cognate antigen is unknown. The CDR3 has 13 residues. Per the germline V gene, CDR1 is MNHEY and CDR2 is SMNVEV (reference sequence). Trimming took off 11 bases at V and 6 bases at J, with 20 bases between the two ends. The PCR contained 60 Vbeta and 13 Jbeta primers. Data came from immunoSEQ multiplex PCR; TCRdb stores just in-frame clones and leaves some out. The data show about 130,000 clones, roughly 79% seen once. The receptor comes from a woman aged 40 to 50 in good health and CMV-seronegative. The chain is built from TRBV27 and TRBJ2-7, with D possibly TRBD1 on 6 matching bases. Material: PBMCs. CDR3 sequence: CASREGGSPEQYF. The CDR3 DNA reads as TGTGCCTCAAGGGAAGGGGGTTCCCCCGAGCAGTACTTC.